A single sample is the source of the 10 T cell receptor beta chains below, sequenced in a study of shared clonotypes between healthy human individuals. Clones were sequenced by immunoSEQ multiplex PCR, and TCRdb holds only the in-frame ones, with some missing. The sample yields about 2 million clones, about 95% seen once. Input material: naive CD4+ T cells sorted from blood. Subset noted: CD45RA+ positively selected. The receptors were gathered from a man younger than 35 in good health.

The chain combines TRBV11-3 with TRBJ2-1; 8 bases line up with TRBD1. Germline V CDR1 and CDR2: SGHNT, YENEEA. The CDR3 contains 15 residues. Trimming cost V 2 bases and J 5 bases; bases outside gene matches: 5. This chain's CDR3 is CASSLSRTGNNEQFF. Written as DNA, the CDR3 is TGTGCCAGCAGCTTAAGTAGGACAGGGAACAATGAGCAGTTCTTC.

The rearrangement links TRBV6-6 to TRBJ2-1; weak D call: TRBD1 (6 bases). Germline loops: CDR1 MNHNY, CDR2 SVGAGI (reference sequence). Deletions cut 5 bases from V and 9 bases from J, with 14 bases between. CDR3 size: 13 residues. CDR3 nucleotides: TGTGCCAGCAGTCCGGCGGAAGGGGGTGAGCAGTTCTTC. Translation gives CASSPAEGGEQFF.

The chain carries TRBV5-1 and TRBJ2-7, with 10 positions matching TRBD1. The V gene end was trimmed by 4 bases and the J gene end by 0 bases; junction bases not matched to a gene: 19. Germline CDR1 reads SGHRS; CDR2 reads YFSETQ. The CDR3 spans 20 residues. CDR3 residues: CASSRKWDGRDRGASYEQYF. CDR3 DNA sequence: TGCGCCAGCAGCAGGAAATGGGACGGCCGGGACAGGGGTGCCTCCTACGAGCAGTACTTC.

The genes are TRBV2 and TRBJ1-2, with 9 bases fitting TRBD1. Germline assignment: CDR1 SNHLY and CDR2 FYNNEI. V gave up 6 bases and J gave up 7 bases; unmatched junction bases: 9. CDR3 size: 14 residues. CDR3 DNA: TGTGCCAGCAGCTATTCACAGGGGGCGCCTGGCTACACCTTC. Residues: CASSYSQGAPGYTF. The full variable domain, completed using reference TRBV2 and TRBJ1-2, is EPEVTQTPSHQVTQMGQEVILRCVPISNHLYFYWYRQILGQKVEFLVSFYNNEISEKSEIFDDQFSVERPDGSNFTLKIRSTKLEDSAMYFCASSYSQGAPGYTFGSGTRLTVV.

Concerning this clone itself: This sample includes further DNA sequences coding for the same CDR3. This chain uses TRBV5-6 with TRBJ2-3; D is unresolved. The CDR3 contains 13 residues. Germline values: CDR1 SGHDT, CDR2 YYEEEE. The V end lost 0 bases, the J end lost 3 bases, and 5 bases lay between the germline ends. CDR3 DNA: TGTGCCAGCAGCTTGGACCGTACAGATACGCAGTATTTT. Translation: CASSLDRTDTQYF.

The V and J genes are TRBV30 and TRBJ2-5, with D possibly TRBD2 on 6 matching bases. The germline V gene has CDR1 GTSNPN and CDR2 SVGIG (reference sequence). V lost 3 bases, J lost 7 bases, and 21 bases lay in between. The CDR3 totals 15 residues. CDR3 residues: CAWSPNGTPEGTQYF. The CDR3 region has the DNA TGTGCCTGGAGCCCAAACGGGACCCCGGAGGGGACCCAGTACTTC.

The rearrangement links TRBV5-1 to TRBJ2-3, with TRBD2 identical over 8 bases. Germline V gene sequence: CDR1 SGHRS, CDR2 YFSETQ. There are 18 residues in the CDR3. Losses at the gene ends were 1 base for V and 4 bases for J; bases not matched to a gene: 14. The CDR3 here is CASSLWYNAGGVADTQYF. For the CDR3, the DNA is TGCGCCAGCAGCTTGTGGTATAATGCGGGGGGCGTGGCAGATACGCAGTATTTT.

The chain employs TRBV10-3 and TRBJ2-7; 8 nucleotides agree with TRBD1. V trimming: 0 bases; J trimming: 2 bases; junction bases outside the gene matches: 9. Per the germline V gene, CDR1 is ENHRY and CDR2 is SYGVKD. This CDR3 is 17 amino acids long. Written as DNA, the CDR3 is TGTGCCATCAGTGAGTCCTCCCCGGGACAGGTAACCTACGAGCAGTACTTC. Its translation is CAISESSPGQVTYEQYF.

The V gene is TRBV30, the J gene TRBJ1-2; no clear D gene. The germline gives CDR1 GTSNPN, CDR2 SVGIG (reference sequence). Trimming removed 5 bases from V and 8 bases from J, with 15 bases in between. The CDR3 loop spans 12 amino acids. The DNA of the CDR3 is TGTGCCTGGGCCCGCCTGGCAGTAGGCTACACCTTC. Translated, it gives CAWARLAVGYTF.

The genes are TRBV2 and TRBJ2-7, with 7 bases matching TRBD1. The CDR3 loop spans 15 amino acids. Trimming removed 5 bases from V and 1 base from J; junction bases left unmatched: 8. The germline V gene encodes CDR1 SNHLY and CDR2 FYNNEI. CDR3 DNA sequence: TGTGCCAGCAGTCCCACGACAGGGAGATCCTACGAGCAGTACTTC. Encoded protein: CASSPTTGRSYEQYF.